These 10 T cell receptor beta chains were all obtained from the same sample, sequenced in a study of blood T cell repertoires in COVID-19. Sequencing used immunoSEQ multiplex PCR; TCRdb keeps in-frame clones, though not all of them. The sample has around 150,000 clones; about four fifths are singletons. Input material: peripheral blood. The receptors were sampled from a woman aged 80 or over with acute or convalescent COVID-19.

This clone was picked up a small number of times. The chain is built from TRBV5-1 and TRBJ2-5; D is possibly TRBD2 (7 bases). The germline V and J ends were trimmed by 1 base and 2 bases, with 12 bases remaining between them. The germline CDR1 and CDR2 sequences are SGHRS and YFSETQ. There are 15 residues in the CDR3. The CDR3 region has the DNA TGCGCCAGCAGCTTGAGGGGGGGTATACAAGAGACCCAGTACTTC. Its protein is CASSLRGGIQETQYF.

The rearrangement uses TRBV7-9 and TRBJ2-7; D may be TRBD1 (6 bases). Trimming shortened V by 6 bases and J by 2 bases, and 8 bases separated the two germline ends. The CDR3 sequence is 12 residues long. Looked up from germline, CDR1 is SEHNR and CDR2 is FQNEAQ (reference sequence). The CDR3 protein is CASRDRTYEQYF. The CDR3 bases are TGTGCCAGCAGGGACAGAACCTACGAGCAGTACTTC.

The rearrangement joins TRBV30 to TRBJ2-7; D uncertain. CDR3 length equals 12 residues. The V gene's germline CDR1 is GTSNPN and CDR2 SVGIG (reference sequence). Between the trimmed V and J ends, which lost 0 bases and 7 bases, there was a span of 10 bases. For the CDR3, the DNA is TGTGCCTGGAGTGTAAACAGCAGAGAGCAGTACTTC. Translation gives CAWSVNSREQYF.

The genes are TRBV7-2 and TRBJ2-2; 8 bases are a match to TRBD1. CDR1 and CDR2 from the germline V gene are SGHTA and FQGNSA. CDR3 length: 16 residues. V dropped 5 bases and J dropped 0; count of bases not matched to a gene: 5. The CDR3 is CASSPQQGANTGELFF. In DNA form, the CDR3 reads TGTGCCAGCAGCCCACAACAGGGGGCGAACACCGGGGAGCTGTTTTTT.

This rearrangement joins TRBV11-2 to TRBJ2-7; 10 nucleotides line up with TRBD1. Germline V gene lookup returns CDR1 SGHAT and CDR2 FQNNGV. There are 18 residues in the CDR3. Trimming cost V 4 bases and J 2 bases; bases outside gene matches: 14. CDR3: CASSSTGTGAYRAYEQYF. The CDR3, as DNA: TGTGCCAGCAGCTCAACCGGGACAGGGGCCTATCGGGCCTACGAGCAGTACTTC. Supplemented by reference TRBV11-2 and TRBJ2-7, the full variable domain reads EAGVAQSPRYKIIEKRQSVAFWCNPISGHATLYWYQQILGQGPKLLIQFQNNGVVDDSQLPKDRFSAERLKGVDSTLKIQPAKLEDSAVYLCASSSTGTGAYRAYEQYFGPGTRLTVT.

The rearrangement uses TRBV18 and TRBJ1-5; D remains ambiguous. The V gene's germline CDR1 is KGHSH and CDR2 LQKENI. V was trimmed by 6 bases and J by 3 bases, leaving 12 bases between them. The length of the CDR3 is 14 residues. CDR3 sequence: CASSAGWVNQPQHF. CDR3 in DNA: TGTGCCAGCTCCGCGGGCTGGGTCAATCAGCCCCAGCATTTT.

This clone was detected once. This chain joins TRBV18 and TRBJ1-1, with 9 bases identical to TRBD1. CDR1 is KGHSH and CDR2 is LQKENI in the germline V gene. J gave up 0 bases and V 3 bases, and 5 bases lay outside the gene matches. This CDR3 is 16 amino acids long. CDR3 coding DNA: TGTGCCAGCTCACCGGACAGGGGCCCAGTGAACACTGAAGCTTTCTTT. Protein sequence: CASSPDRGPVNTEAFF.

This clone has more than one count but fewer than ten. The chain carries TRBV7-2 and TRBJ1-1; TRBD1 agrees at 8 bases. V lost 6 bases, J lost 1 base, and 10 bases stayed unmatched. Germline V gene sequence: CDR1 SGHTA, CDR2 FQGNSA. The length of the CDR3 is 16 residues. The CDR3 loop reads CASSTDRAVRNTEAFF. In DNA, the CDR3 is TGTGCCAGCAGTACGGACAGGGCGGTAAGGAACACTGAAGCTTTCTTT.

This clone was recorded only once. The V call is TRBV7-9, the J call TRBJ2-7; 9 nucleotides line up with TRBD1. The CDR3 has 15 residues. CDR1 SEHNR and CDR2 FQNEAQ come from the germline V gene (reference sequence). The junction had 9 bases not matched to a gene; V was cut back by 6 bases and J by 3 bases. The CDR3 here is CASSSRGQGYYEQYF. The CDR3 coding sequence is TGTGCCAGCAGTTCCAGGGGACAGGGATACTACGAGCAGTACTTC.

This sequence joins TRBV20-1 and TRBJ2-1; possibly TRBD2 for D (5 bases). Germline-derived CDR1 and CDR2 are DFQATT and SNEGSKA (reference sequence). Trimming stripped 5 bases from V and 7 bases from J, with 9 bases between. There are 11 residues in the CDR3. Here the CDR3 DNA reads TGCAGTGCTTCCCCGGGGAATGAGCAGTTCTTC. Translating it yields CSASPGNEQFF.